This passage covers 4 T cell receptor beta chains from one sample sequenced in a study of spatial heterogeneity in lung cancer. Time point noted: blood at routine non-recurrence follow-up after resection. A single record per CDR3 protein comes from TCRdb applying MiXCR to the 5' RACE reads. Seen here are 10,000 to 14,000 distinct CDR3 sequences, over 9.5% observed once, and the top ten hold around 34%. This specimen was PBMCs, taken at follow-up. All receptors derive from a female donor with early-stage non-small cell lung cancer.

This clonotype was counted at least ten times. The V and J genes are TRBV29-1 and TRBJ2-2; D gene unclear. CDR3 size: 11 residues. The germline V and J ends were trimmed by 7 bases and 5 bases, with 8 bases remaining between them. Germline lookup yields CDR1 SQVTM and CDR2 ANQGSEA. CDR3 bases: TGCAGCGGGAACGGGACCGGGGAGCTGTTTTTT. The encoded protein is CSGNGTGELFF.

Many counts were recorded for this clonotype. The chain has TRBV24-1 and TRBJ2-3; no reliable D call. CDR1 is KGHDR and CDR2 is SFDVKD in the germline V gene. Trimming stripped 3 bases from V and 2 bases from J, with 5 bases between. The CDR3 sequence is 13 residues long. The CDR3 DNA sequence: TGTGCCACCAGTGATCCCTACACAGATACGCAGTATTTT. Encoded protein: CATSDPYTDTQYF.

This clonotype was seen repeatedly, ten times or more. The J gene is TRBJ2-7, the V gene TRBV20-1; 11 bases map to TRBD1. The CDR3 has 15 residues. After removal of 2 bases from V and 1 base from J, the junction contained 4 bases not matched to a gene. The germline V gene encodes CDR1 DFQATT and CDR2 SNEGSKA (reference sequence). The CDR3 region is CSARLGTGGSYEQYF. DNA of the CDR3: TGCAGTGCTAGATTAGGGACAGGGGGTTCCTACGAGCAGTACTTC.

This clonotype was recorded at least ten times. This chain connects TRBV5-1 to TRBJ1-3; D is unresolved. The length of the CDR3 is 14 residues. The germline gives CDR1 SGHRS, CDR2 YFSETQ. V lost 0 bases and J lost 2, with 6 bases in between. The CDR3 DNA sequence: TGCGCCAGCAGCTTGGGAAGCGCTGGAAACACCATATATTTT. Residues: CASSLGSAGNTIYF.